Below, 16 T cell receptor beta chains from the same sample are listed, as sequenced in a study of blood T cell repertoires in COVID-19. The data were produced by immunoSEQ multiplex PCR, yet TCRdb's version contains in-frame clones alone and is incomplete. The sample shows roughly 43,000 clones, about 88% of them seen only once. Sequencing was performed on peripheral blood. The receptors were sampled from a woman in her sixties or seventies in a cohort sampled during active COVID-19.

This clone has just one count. CDR3 sequence (DNA): TGTGCCAGCAGTGATCTAGCCAGGGGGGAGACCCAGTACTTC. Its translation is CASSDLARGETQYF. The V gene is TRBV2, the J gene TRBJ2-5; the match to TRBD1 covers 7 bases. Germline V gene data show CDR1 as SNHLY and CDR2 as FYNNEI. Trimming removed 3 bases from V and 5 bases from J; junction bases left unmatched: 6. CDR3 length: 14 residues.

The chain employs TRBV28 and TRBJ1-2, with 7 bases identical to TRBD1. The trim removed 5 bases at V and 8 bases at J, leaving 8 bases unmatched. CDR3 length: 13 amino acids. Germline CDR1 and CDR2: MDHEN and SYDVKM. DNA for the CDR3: TGTGCCAGCAGTCCCTGGACAGGCGACGGCTACACCTTC. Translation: CASSPWTGDGYTF.

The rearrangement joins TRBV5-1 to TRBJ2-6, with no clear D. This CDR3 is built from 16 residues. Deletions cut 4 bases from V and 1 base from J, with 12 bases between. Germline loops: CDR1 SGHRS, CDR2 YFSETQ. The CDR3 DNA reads TGCGCCAGCAGCCCCGGTCCGGGTTCTGGGGCCAACGTCCTGACTTTC. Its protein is CASSPGPGSGANVLTF.

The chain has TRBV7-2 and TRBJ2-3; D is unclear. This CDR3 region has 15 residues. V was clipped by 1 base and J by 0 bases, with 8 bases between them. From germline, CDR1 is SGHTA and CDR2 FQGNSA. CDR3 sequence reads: CASSLVAESTDTQYF. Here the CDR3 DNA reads TGTGCCAGCAGCTTAGTCGCGGAAAGCACAGATACGCAGTATTTT.

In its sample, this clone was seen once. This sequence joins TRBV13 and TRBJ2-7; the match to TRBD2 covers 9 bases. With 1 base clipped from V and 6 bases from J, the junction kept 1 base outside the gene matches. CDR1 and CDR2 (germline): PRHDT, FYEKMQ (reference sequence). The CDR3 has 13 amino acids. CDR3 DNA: TGTGCCAGCAGCTTAGATAGCGGGAGCGAGCAGTACTTC. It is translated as CASSLDSGSEQYF.

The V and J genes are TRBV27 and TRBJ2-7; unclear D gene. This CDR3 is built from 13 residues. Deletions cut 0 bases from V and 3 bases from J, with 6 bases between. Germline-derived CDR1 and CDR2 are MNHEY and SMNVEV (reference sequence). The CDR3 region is CASSLSGFYEQYF. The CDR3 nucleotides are TGTGCCAGCAGTTTATCCGGGTTCTACGAGCAGTACTTC.

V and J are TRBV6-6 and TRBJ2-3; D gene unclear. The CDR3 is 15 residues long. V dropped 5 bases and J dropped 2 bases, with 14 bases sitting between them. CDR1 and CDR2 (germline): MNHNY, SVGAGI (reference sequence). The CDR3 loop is CASSTGETYTDTQYF. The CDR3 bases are TGTGCCAGCAGTACCGGTGAGACTTACACAGATACGCAGTATTTT.

The DNA for the CDR3 is TGTGCCAGCAGCCAAGAAGGGCGCAGGGGTGGCGGGGAGCTGTTTTTT. Its protein product is CASSQEGRRGGGELFF. The chain couples TRBV4-2 to TRBJ2-2; TRBD1 is a possible D gene (6 bases). The CDR3 totals 16 residues. Trimming shortened V by 0 bases and J by 7 bases, and 15 bases separated the two germline ends. The germline gives CDR1 LGHNA, CDR2 YNFKEQ.

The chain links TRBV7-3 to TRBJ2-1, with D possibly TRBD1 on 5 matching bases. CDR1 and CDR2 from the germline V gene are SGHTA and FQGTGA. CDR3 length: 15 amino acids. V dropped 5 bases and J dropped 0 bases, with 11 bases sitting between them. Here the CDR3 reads CASSPRVSSYNEQFF. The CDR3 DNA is TGTGCCAGCAGCCCCAGGGTTAGCTCCTACAATGAGCAGTTCTTC.

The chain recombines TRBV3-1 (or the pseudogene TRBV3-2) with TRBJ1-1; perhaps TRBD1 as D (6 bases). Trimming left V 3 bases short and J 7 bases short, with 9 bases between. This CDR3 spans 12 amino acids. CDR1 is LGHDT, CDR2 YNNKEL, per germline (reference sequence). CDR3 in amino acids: CASSHLQGEAFF. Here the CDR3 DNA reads TGTGCCAGCAGCCACCTACAGGGTGAAGCTTTCTTT.

The CDR3 coding sequence is TGTGCCAGCAGTATGACAGGGGCCGGGGCCAACGTCCTGACTTTC. Protein sequence: CASSMTGAGANVLTF. The gene calls are TRBV28 and TRBJ2-6; 8 nucleotides agree with TRBD1. The CDR3 sequence is 15 residues long. The ends lost 5 bases at V and 4 bases at J; junction bases unmatched: 4. Looked up from germline, CDR1 is MDHEN and CDR2 is SYDVKM.

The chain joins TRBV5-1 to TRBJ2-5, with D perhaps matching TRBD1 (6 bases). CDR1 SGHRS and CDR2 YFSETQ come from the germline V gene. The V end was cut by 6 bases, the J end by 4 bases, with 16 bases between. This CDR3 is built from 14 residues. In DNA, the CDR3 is TGCGCCAGCATGCTAGGGGGTCCCGGAGAGACCCAGTACTTC. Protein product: CASMLGGPGETQYF.

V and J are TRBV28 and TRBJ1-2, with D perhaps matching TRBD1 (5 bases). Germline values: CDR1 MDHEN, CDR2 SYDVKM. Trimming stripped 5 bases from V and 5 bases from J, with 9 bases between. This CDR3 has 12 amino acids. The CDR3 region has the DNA TGTGCCAGCAGTCACGACAGATATGGCTACACCTTC. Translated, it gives CASSHDRYGYTF.

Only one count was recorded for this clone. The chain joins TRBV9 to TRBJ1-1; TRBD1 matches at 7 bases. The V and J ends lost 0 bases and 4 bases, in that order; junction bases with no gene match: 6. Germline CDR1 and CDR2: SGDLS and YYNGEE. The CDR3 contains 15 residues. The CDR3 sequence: CASSVAGGAGTEAFF. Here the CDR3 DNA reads TGTGCCAGCAGCGTAGCAGGGGGAGCGGGCACTGAAGCTTTCTTT.

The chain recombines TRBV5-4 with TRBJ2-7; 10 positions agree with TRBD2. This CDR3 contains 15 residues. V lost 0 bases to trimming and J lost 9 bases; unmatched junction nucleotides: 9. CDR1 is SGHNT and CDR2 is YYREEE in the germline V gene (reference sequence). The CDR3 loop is CASSLAGTSDLGQYF. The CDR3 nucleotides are TGTGCCAGCAGCTTGGCCGGGACTAGCGATCTTGGGCAGTACTTC.

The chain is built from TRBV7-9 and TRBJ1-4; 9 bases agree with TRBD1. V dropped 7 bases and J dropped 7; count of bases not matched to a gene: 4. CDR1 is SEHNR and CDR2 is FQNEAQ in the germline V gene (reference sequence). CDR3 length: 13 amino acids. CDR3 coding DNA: TGTGCCAGCACTGACAGGGGGGGTGAAAAACTGTTTTTT. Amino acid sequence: CASTDRGGEKLFF.